The 19 T cell receptor beta chains listed next were all sequenced from one sample in a study of blood T cell repertoires in COVID-19. Profiled with immunoSEQ multiplex PCR; TCRdb holds only in-frame clones, not every one. The sample shows about 33,000 clones, roughly 85% of them seen only once. The material sequenced was peripheral blood. These receptors were obtained from a man aged 80 or over with active COVID-19.

V gene TRBV6-5 combines with J gene TRBJ1-1, with D possibly TRBD1 on 5 matching bases. The length of the CDR3 is 13 residues. V was clipped by 4 bases and J by 4 bases, with 10 bases between them. CDR1 is MNHEY and CDR2 is SVGAGI in the germline V gene. Here the CDR3 DNA reads TGTGCCAGCAGTTCTGGACACGTCACTGAAGCTTTCTTT. Translation gives CASSSGHVTEAFF.

The chain is built from TRBV7-9 and TRBJ2-3; 7 nucleotides line up with TRBD1. The length of the CDR3 is 14 residues. Germline CDR1 SEHNR, CDR2 FQNEAQ (reference sequence). The junction had 5 bases not matched to a gene; V was cut back by 4 bases and J by 4 bases. CDR3 DNA sequence: TGTGCCAGCAGCTCGGGGACAGATGCAGATACGCAGTATTTT. It codes for CASSSGTDADTQYF.

V and J are TRBV7-3 and TRBJ1-6; 9 nucleotides agree with TRBD1. The V segment lost 4 bases and the J segment 9 bases; nucleotides outside the gene matches: 7. The CDR3 is 15 amino acids. Germline V gives CDR1 SGHTA, CDR2 FQGTGA. CDR3 residues: CASSSTGTGRSPLHF. The DNA of the CDR3 is TGTGCCAGCAGCTCGACCGGGACAGGGCGTTCACCCCTCCACTTT.

J is TRBJ2-1 and V is TRBV7-2; 8 bases match TRBD1. Looked up from germline, CDR1 is SGHTA and CDR2 is FQGNSA. V lost 6 bases and J lost 4; bases outside the gene matches: 8. CDR3 length: 15 amino acids. The CDR3 sequence: CASRTGTGNYNEQFF. As DNA, the CDR3 is TGTGCCAGCAGGACCGGGACAGGAAATTACAATGAGCAGTTCTTC. The entire variable domain, with the rest obtained from reference TRBV7-2 and TRBJ2-1, is as follows: GAGVSQSPSNKVTEKGKDVELRCDPISGHTALYWYRQSLGQGLEFLIYFQGNSAPDKSGLPSDRFSAERTGGSVSTLTIQRTQQEDSAVYLCASRTGTGNYNEQFFGPGTRLTVL.

The gene calls are TRBV5-6 and TRBJ2-3, with TRBD2 identical over 15 bases. This CDR3 has 18 residues. J was trimmed by 0 bases and V by 3 bases; bases with no gene match: 5. Germline lookup yields CDR1 SGHDT and CDR2 YYEEEE. CDR3 protein: CASSSGLAGGLSTDTQYF. The CDR3, as DNA: TGTGCCAGCAGCTCCGGACTAGCGGGGGGGCTCAGCACAGATACGCAGTATTTT. The full variable domain, in which reference TRBV5-6 and TRBJ2-3 provide the parts outside the CDR3, is DAGVTQSPTHLIKTRGQQVTLRCSPKSGHDTVSWYQQALGQGPQFIFQYYEEEERQRGNFPDRFSGHQFPNYSSELNVNALLLGDSALYLCASSSGLAGGLSTDTQYFGPGTRLTVL.

This clone has a handful of counts. This chain uses TRBV19 with TRBJ1-2, with D hard to call. The V gene lost 4 bases and the J gene lost 6 bases, with 15 bases spanning the gap. CDR1 and CDR2 (germline): LNHDA, SQIVND (reference sequence). CDR3 length: 14 residues. The CDR3 spells CASSRQGNSNGYTF. The CDR3 region has the DNA TGTGCCAGTAGTAGGCAAGGAAATAGCAATGGCTACACCTTC.

V gene TRBV5-8 combines with J gene TRBJ2-3; 7 bases align to TRBD2. CDR1 is SGHTS and CDR2 is YDEGEE in the germline V gene. V lost 3 bases, J lost 2 bases, and 6 bases stayed unmatched. The CDR3 is 15 residues long. As DNA, the CDR3 is TGTGCCAGCAGCTATCGGGACTATTTCACAGATACGCAGTATTTT. This sequence encodes CASSYRDYFTDTQYF.

The chain is built from TRBV7-9 and TRBJ2-5; TRBD2 agrees at 10 bases. Germline values: CDR1 SEHNR, CDR2 FQNEAQ (reference sequence). The CDR3 is 17 amino acids. The V segment lost 5 bases and the J segment 5 bases; nucleotides outside the gene matches: 14. CDR3 in amino acids: CASSQRLSGGTRETQYF. The CDR3 DNA sequence: TGTGCCAGCAGCCAACGGCTTAGCGGGGGGACGCGGGAGACCCAGTACTTC.

This chain joins TRBV7-2 and TRBJ1-1; D not certain. The ends were cut back, 7 bases at V and 0 bases at J, with 15 bases in the middle. CDR1 is SGHTA, CDR2 FQGNSA, per germline. The CDR3 runs 15 residues. The CDR3 nucleotides read TGTGCCAGCAACCTGGCGGGAGTCTTGAACACTGAAGCTTTCTTT. The encoded protein is CASNLAGVLNTEAFF.

The chain carries TRBV5-5 and TRBJ2-5; D perhaps matches TRBD2 (5 bases). The CDR3 totals 15 residues. CDR1 SGHKS and CDR2 YYEKEE come from the germline V gene (reference sequence). Between the trimmed V and J ends, which lost 1 base and 5 bases, there was a span of 15 bases. The CDR3 region is CASSLTEAQWETQYF. CDR3 DNA: TGTGCCAGCAGCTTGACGGAGGCCCAATGGGAGACCCAGTACTTC. Supplemented by reference TRBV5-5 and TRBJ2-5, the full variable domain reads DAGVTQSPTHLIKTRGQQVTLRCSPISGHKSVSWYQQVLGQGPQFIFQYYEKEERGRGNFPDRFSARQFPNYSSELNVNALLLGDSALYLCASSLTEAQWETQYFGPGTRLLVL.

The rearrangement joins TRBV5-4 to TRBJ1-1, with D possibly being TRBD1 (6 bases). The CDR3 loop spans 16 amino acids. The V gene's germline CDR1 is SGHNT and CDR2 YYREEE (reference sequence). Trimming took off 4 bases at V and 2 bases at J, with 18 bases between the two ends. CDR3 sequence reads: CASSLGWTASNTEAFF. In nucleotides, the CDR3 is TGTGCCAGCAGCCTTGGTTGGACAGCTAGTAACACTGAAGCTTTCTTT.

This chain uses TRBV4-3 with TRBJ2-7; possible D gene TRBD1, 5 bases. The V gene lost 0 bases and the J gene lost 2 bases, with 5 bases spanning the gap. The CDR3 is made up of 13 amino acids. Germline CDR1 LGHNA, CDR2 YSLEER. The CDR3 spells CASSQDRAYEQYF. CDR3 DNA sequence: TGCGCCAGCAGCCAAGACAGGGCCTACGAGCAGTACTTC.

The chain couples TRBV7-6 to TRBJ2-3; the match to TRBD2 covers 9 bases. CDR3 size: 16 residues. CDR1 and CDR2 from the germline V gene are SGHVS and FNYEAQ. V lost 1 base and J lost 1; bases outside the gene matches: 3. This CDR3 is CASSLGPSGGTDTQYF. CDR3 DNA: TGTGCCAGCAGCTTAGGCCCTAGCGGGGGCACAGATACGCAGTATTTT.

The V and J genes are TRBV7-8 and TRBJ2-2, with D perhaps matching TRBD2 (5 bases). Germline V gene data show CDR1 as SGHVS and CDR2 as FQNEAQ. The CDR3 loop spans 16 amino acids. V dropped 5 bases and J dropped 0 bases, with 13 bases sitting between them. The CDR3 DNA is TGTGCCAGCAGCCCTCGGGAAGGAGCGAACACCGGGGAGCTGTTTTTT. Encoded protein: CASSPREGANTGELFF.

V is TRBV18 and J is TRBJ2-1, with TRBD1 matching 11 bases. V gave up 0 bases and J gave up 10 bases; unmatched junction bases: 5. Germline loops: CDR1 KGHSH, CDR2 LQKENI. The CDR3 is made up of 15 amino acids. The chain's CDR3 is CASSPPGQGALEQFF. The CDR3 nucleotides are TGTGCCAGCTCACCACCTGGACAGGGGGCTCTGGAGCAGTTCTTC.

J is TRBJ1-6 and V is TRBV19; TRBD1 agrees at 7 bases. Germline loops: CDR1 LNHDA, CDR2 SQIVND (reference sequence). This CDR3 is built from 15 residues. The junction had 9 bases not matched to a gene; V was cut back by 6 bases and J by 7 bases. CDR3 bases: TGTGCCAGTAGCGCATGGGCGGGACAGAATTCACCCCTCCACTTT. It encodes CASSAWAGQNSPLHF.

This clone was counted once. The J gene is TRBJ2-7, the V gene TRBV6-1; 10 positions agree with TRBD2. This CDR3 spans 17 amino acids. Germline V CDR1 and CDR2: MNHNS, SASEGT. V was clipped by 2 bases and J by 7 bases; unmatched bases: 14. DNA for the CDR3: TGTGCCAGCAGTGAATGGGGAACTACTAGCGGGGTGGGTGAGCAGTACTTC. Its translation: CASSEWGTTSGVGEQYF.

The chain has TRBV12-3 or TRBV12-4 and TRBJ1-1; 9 bases align to TRBD1. Unmatched junction bases numbered 4, after V lost 5 bases and J lost 6 bases. The CDR3 extends over 13 amino acids. The CDR3 DNA reads as TGTGCCAGCAGTCCGCGACAGGGGGCTGAAGCTTTCTTT. Translated: CASSPRQGAEAFF.

This chain joins TRBV5-5 and TRBJ1-3; maybe TRBD1 (5 bases). Germline CDR1 and CDR2: SGHKS and YYEKEE (reference sequence). This CDR3 has 15 residues. Trimming pared 0 bases from V and 3 bases from J, leaving 10 bases between. The CDR3 DNA sequence: TGTGCCAGCAGCTTGGTTGTGACAGTTGGAAACACCATATATTTT. Residues: CASSLVVTVGNTIYF.